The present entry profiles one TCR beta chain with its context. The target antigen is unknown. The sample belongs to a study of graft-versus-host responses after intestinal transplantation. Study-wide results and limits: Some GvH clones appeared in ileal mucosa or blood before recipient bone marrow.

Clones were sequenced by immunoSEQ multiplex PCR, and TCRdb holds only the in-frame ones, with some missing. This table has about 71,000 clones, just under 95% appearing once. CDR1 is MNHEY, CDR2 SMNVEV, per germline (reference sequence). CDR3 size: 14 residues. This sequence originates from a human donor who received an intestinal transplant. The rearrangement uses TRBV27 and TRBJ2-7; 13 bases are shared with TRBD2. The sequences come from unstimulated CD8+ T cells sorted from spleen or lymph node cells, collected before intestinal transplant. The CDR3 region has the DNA TGTGGGAGCAGACTAGCGGGAGGAAGCCACGAGCAGTACTTC. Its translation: CGSRLAGGSHEQYF.